This TCR beta chain was sequenced for a study of T cell responses to AZD1222 COVID-19 vaccine. The study, taken as a whole, reports: There were vaccine-associated CD4 TCRs across spike, dominant at 160-218 and 743-854.

Germline CDR1 is SNHLY and CDR2 is FYNNEI. Unmatched junction bases numbered 4, after V lost 6 bases and J lost 9 bases. This CDR3 is built from 13 residues. Measured with immunoSEQ multiplex PCR; TCRdb has only the in-frame clones, and not every one. Of more than 110,000 clones in the sample, around 93% were seen once. With regard to this clone: Its cognate antigen is unknown.

This specimen was peripheral blood, taken 28 days after the second AZD1222 dose. The TCR sequence derives from an adult who received the AZD1222 COVID-19 vaccine. The chain is built from TRBV2 and TRBJ2-1; 11 positions match TRBD1. CDR3 protein: CASSGQGAGEQFF. The DNA for the CDR3 is TGTGCCAGCAGCGGACAGGGGGCAGGTGAGCAGTTCTTC.